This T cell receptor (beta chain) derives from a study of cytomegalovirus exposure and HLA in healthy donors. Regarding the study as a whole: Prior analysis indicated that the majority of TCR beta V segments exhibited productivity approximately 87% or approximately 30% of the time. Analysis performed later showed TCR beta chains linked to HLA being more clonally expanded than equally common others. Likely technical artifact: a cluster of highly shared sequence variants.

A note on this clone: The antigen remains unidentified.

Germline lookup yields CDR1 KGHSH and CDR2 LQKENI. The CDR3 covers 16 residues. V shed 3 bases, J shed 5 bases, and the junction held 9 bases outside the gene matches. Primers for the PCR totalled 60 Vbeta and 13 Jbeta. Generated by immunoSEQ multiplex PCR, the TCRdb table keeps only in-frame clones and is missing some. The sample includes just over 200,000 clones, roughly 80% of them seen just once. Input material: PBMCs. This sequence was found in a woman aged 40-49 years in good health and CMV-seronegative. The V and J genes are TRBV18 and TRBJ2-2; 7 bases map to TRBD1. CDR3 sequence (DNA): TGTGCCAGCTCACCGTTAGACGACAGGGTAACCGGGGAGCTGTTTTTT. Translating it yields CASSPLDDRVTGELFF.